This TCR beta chain comes out of a study of shared clonotypes between healthy human individuals. Study summary: Donors had three CD4 naive, three CD4 memory, two CD8 naive and one CD8 memory plate apiece.

Concerning this clone itself: Its antigen remains unknown.

Only in-frame clones appear in the TCRdb table, and some are missing; sequencing was by immunoSEQ multiplex PCR. The table lists 2,500,000 or so clones, about 92% of them singletons. Study-wide results and caveats: Of the naive CD4 clonotypes, around 5.2% were shared across a few donors. Incompleteness in sorted-subset sequencing, despite large depth, was shown by rarefaction.

V lost 3 bases and J 7 bases, leaving 22 bases between the germline ends. CDR3 length: 16 residues. Per germline, CDR1 SGHRS and CDR2 YFSETQ. V usage is TRBV5-1 and J usage is TRBJ2-5, with a weak D call TRBD2 (7 bases). The sequenced sample consisted of naive CD4+ T cells sorted from blood. The sample's subset: CD45RA+ positively selected. This receptor was identified in a man between 18 and 35 years old in good health. CDR3 bases: TGCGCCAGCAGCTCTCTAGCGGAGGGGGTGGTCGGGACCCAGTACTTC. Its protein product is CASSSLAEGVVGTQYF.